The sequence of this T cell receptor beta chain was determined in a study of shared clonotypes between healthy human individuals. The overall study: A few men and two women, aged 18 to 49, were donors. CD4 naive and CD4 memory each took three plates per donor, while CD8 naive took two and CD8 memory one.

As concerns this clone: Its antigen is undetermined. The identical CDR3 is also encoded by other nucleotide sequences in the sample.

General study results and limits: Clonotype sharing among the donors was expected to vary with sequencing depth.

This CDR3 region has 13 residues. Trimming removed 4 bases at V and 3 bases at J, with 10 bases between. Germline V gene lookup returns CDR1 SGHDN and CDR2 FVKESK. The authors' processing: With immunoSEQ giving junction-only sequences and no quality scores, filtering differed. This table comes from immunoSEQ multiplex PCR, and its TCRdb copy is limited to in-frame clones, with some not included. D and trimming come from the DNA, and the V and J calls and clone size come from that table. The data contain roughly 2,500,000 clones, roughly 93% of them singletons. The specimen was naive CD4+ T cells from PBMCs. Subset reported: CD45RA+ positively selected. This receptor was taken from a man aged 18-30 years in good health. Some clones in this sample may be carry-over from other donors' samples. The rearrangement uses TRBV14 and TRBJ2-7; TRBD1 is a possible D gene (6 bases). The CDR3 here is CASSRDRFYEQYF. CDR3 DNA: TGTGCCAGCAGCCGAGACAGGTTCTACGAGCAGTACTTC.